Sequencing of this T cell receptor beta chain was carried out in a study of blood T cell repertoires in COVID-19. V was clipped by 9 bases and J by 5 bases; unmatched bases: 7. CDR3 size: 14 residues. Germline V gene lookup returns CDR1 SNHLY and CDR2 FYNNEI. TCRdb keeps only in-frame clones here, not all; method: immunoSEQ multiplex PCR. The data contain about 270,000 clones, around 90% of them seen just once; the ten biggest clones take up about 2.1%. The rearrangement links TRBV2 to TRBJ2-1; the match to TRBD1 covers 10 bases. The TCR originated in a woman in her 40s with acute COVID-19. Sequencing was done on a sample of PBMCs or T cells enriched from blood (not recorded which). The CDR3 reads CARDRGRADNEQFF. CDR3 sequence (DNA): TGTGCCAGAGACAGGGGGCGGGCGGACAATGAGCAGTTCTTC.